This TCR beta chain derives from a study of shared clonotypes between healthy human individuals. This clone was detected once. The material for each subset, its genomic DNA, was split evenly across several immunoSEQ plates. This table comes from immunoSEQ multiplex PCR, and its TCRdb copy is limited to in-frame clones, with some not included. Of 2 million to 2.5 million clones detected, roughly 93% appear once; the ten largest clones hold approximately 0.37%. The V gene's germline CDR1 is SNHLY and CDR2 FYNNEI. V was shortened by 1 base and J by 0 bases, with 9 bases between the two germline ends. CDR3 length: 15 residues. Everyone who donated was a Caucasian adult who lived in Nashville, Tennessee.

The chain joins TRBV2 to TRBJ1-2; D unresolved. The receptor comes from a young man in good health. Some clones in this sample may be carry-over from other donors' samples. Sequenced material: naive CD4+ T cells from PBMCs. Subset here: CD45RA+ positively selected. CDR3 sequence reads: CASSEDRPPNYGYTF. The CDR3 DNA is TGTGCCAGCAGTGAAGACAGACCTCCTAACTATGGCTACACCTTC.